This paragraph covers one T cell receptor beta chain sequence. Its antigen remains unidentified. The V and J ends lost 1 base and 4 bases respectively, with 11 bases between them. The CDR3 consists of 15 residues. Germline lookup yields CDR1 PRHDT and CDR2 FYEKMQ (reference sequence). These data come from a study of T cells in tuberculosis. Clones were read by immunoSEQ multiplex PCR, and TCRdb kept only the in-frame ones, dropping some. The sample lists 20,000 to 25,000 clones, 80% to 90% occurring once. General study points: Smaller alpha distances in active tuberculosis partly reflected shorter CDR3-alpha lengths.

Sequencing used PBMCs. The TCR was taken from a donor aged 5 to 30 with latent tuberculosis or without tuberculosis infection. This chain joins TRBV13 and TRBJ2-1, with D perhaps TRBD2 (5 bases). For the CDR3, the DNA is TGTGCCAGCAGCTTAGCCGGGGTGGGTTACAATGAGCAGTTCTTC. This translates into CASSLAGVGYNEQFF.